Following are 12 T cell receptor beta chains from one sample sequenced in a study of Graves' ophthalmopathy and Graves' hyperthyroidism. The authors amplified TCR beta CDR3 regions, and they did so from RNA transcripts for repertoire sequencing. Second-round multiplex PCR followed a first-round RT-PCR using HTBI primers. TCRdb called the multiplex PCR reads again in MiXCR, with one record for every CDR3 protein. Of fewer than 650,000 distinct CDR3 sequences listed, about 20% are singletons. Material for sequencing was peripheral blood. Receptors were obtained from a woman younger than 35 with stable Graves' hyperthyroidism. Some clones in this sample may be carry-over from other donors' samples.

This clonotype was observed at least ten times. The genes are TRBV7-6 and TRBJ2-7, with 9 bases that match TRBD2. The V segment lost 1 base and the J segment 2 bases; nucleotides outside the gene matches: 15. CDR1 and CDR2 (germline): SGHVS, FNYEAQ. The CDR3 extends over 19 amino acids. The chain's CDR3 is CASSLGPGAGGLFTYEQYF. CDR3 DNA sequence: TGTGCCAGCAGCTTAGGTCCCGGAGCGGGAGGCTTGTTTACCTACGAGCAGTACTTC. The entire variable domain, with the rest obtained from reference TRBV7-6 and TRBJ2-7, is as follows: GAGVSQSPRYKVTKRGQDVALRCDPISGHVSLYWYRQALGQGPEFLTYFNYEAQQDKSGLPNDRFSAERPEGSISTLTIQRTEQRDSAMYRCASSLGPGAGGLFTYEQYFGPGTRLTVT.

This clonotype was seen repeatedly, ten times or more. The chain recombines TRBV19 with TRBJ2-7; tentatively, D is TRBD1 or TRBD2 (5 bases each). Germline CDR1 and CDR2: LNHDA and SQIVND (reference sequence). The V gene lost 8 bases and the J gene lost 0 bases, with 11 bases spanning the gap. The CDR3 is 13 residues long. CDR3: CASAGTGSYEQYF. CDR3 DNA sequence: TGTGCCAGTGCCGGGACGGGCTCCTACGAGCAGTACTTC.

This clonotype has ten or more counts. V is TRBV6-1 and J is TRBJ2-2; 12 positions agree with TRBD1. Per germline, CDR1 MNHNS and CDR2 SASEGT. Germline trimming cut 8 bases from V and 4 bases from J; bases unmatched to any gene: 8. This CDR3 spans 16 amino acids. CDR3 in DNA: TGTGCCAGCCCTCCTCGGGACAGGGGGCGCACCGGGGAGCTGTTTTTT. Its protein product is CASPPRDRGRTGELFF.

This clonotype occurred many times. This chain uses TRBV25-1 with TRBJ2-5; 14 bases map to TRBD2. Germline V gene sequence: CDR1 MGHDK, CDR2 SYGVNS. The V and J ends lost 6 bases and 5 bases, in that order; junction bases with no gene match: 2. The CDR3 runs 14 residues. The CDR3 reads CASSRLAGGETQYF. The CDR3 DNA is TGTGCCAGCAGCCGACTAGCGGGAGGGGAGACCCAGTACTTC.

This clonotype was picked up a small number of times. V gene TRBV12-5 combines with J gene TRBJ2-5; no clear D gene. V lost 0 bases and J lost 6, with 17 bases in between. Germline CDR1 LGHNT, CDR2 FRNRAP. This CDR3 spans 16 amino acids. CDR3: CASGLVNGGTKKTQYF. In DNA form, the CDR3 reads TGTGCTAGTGGTTTGGTTAATGGTGGAACTAAAAAGACCCAGTACTTC.

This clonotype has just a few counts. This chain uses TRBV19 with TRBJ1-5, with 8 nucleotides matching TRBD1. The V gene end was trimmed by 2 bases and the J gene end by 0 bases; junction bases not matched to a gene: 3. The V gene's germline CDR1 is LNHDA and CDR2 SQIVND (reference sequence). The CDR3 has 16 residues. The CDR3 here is CASSISDRASNQPQHF. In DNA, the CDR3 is TGTGCCAGTAGTATATCGGACAGGGCTAGCAATCAGCCCCAGCATTTT.

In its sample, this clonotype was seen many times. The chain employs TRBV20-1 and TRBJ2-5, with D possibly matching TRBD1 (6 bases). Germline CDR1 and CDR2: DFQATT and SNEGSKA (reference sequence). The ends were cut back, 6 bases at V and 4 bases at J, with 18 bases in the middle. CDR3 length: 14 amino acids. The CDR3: CSAETGGQGETQYF. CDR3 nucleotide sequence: TGCAGTGCCGAAACTGGGGGCCAAGGAGAGACCCAGTACTTC.

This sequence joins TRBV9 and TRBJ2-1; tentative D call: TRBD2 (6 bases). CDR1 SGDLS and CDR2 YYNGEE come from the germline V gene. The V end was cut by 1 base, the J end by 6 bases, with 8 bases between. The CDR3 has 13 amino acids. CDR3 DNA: TGTGCCAGCAGCGTATGGGACTGCAATGAGCAGTTCTTC. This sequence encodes CASSVWDCNEQFF.

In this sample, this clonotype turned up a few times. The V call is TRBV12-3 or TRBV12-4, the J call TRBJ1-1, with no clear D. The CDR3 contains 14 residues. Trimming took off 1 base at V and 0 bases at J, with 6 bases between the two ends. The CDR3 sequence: CASSLGVVNTEAFF. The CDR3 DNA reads TGTGCCAGCAGTTTAGGGGTGGTGAACACTGAAGCTTTCTTT.

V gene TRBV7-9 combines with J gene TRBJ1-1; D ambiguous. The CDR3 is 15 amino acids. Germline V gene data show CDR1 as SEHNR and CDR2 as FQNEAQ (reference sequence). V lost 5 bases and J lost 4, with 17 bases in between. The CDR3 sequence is CASSAQHRVGTEAFF. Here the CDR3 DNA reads TGTGCCAGCAGCGCACAGCATAGGGTGGGCACTGAAGCTTTCTTT. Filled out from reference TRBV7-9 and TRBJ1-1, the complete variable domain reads DTGVSQNPRHKITKRGQNVTFRCDPISEHNRLYWYRQTLGQGPEFLTYFQNEAQLEKSRLLSDRFSAERPKGSFSTLEIQRTEQGDSAMYLCASSAQHRVGTEAFFGQGTRLTVV.

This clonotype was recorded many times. The CDR3 nucleotides read TGTGCCAGCAGTTACTTTGAGGGGACCGGGGAGCTGTTTTTT. It translates to CASSYFEGTGELFF. This chain connects TRBV6-5 to TRBJ2-2; tentatively, D is TRBD1 or TRBD2 (5 bases each). CDR1 is MNHEY and CDR2 is SVGAGI in the germline V gene. The CDR3 extends over 14 amino acids. With 1 base removed from V and 5 bases from J, the gap between germline ends came to 8 bases.

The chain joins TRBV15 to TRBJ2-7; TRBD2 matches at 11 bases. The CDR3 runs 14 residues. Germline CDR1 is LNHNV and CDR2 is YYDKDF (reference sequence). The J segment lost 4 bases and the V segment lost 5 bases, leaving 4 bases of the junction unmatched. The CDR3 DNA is TGTGCCACCAGCCCCGGGACTAGCGGTTACGAGCAGTACTTC. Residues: CATSPGTSGYEQYF.